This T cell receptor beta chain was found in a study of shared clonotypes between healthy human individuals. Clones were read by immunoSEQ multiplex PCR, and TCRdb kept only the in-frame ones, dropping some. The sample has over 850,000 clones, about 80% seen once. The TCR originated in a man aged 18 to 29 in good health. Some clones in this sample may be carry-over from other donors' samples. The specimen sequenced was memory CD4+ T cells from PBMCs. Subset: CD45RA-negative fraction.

The CDR3 spells CASSLMPGASNTGELFF. In DNA, the CDR3 is TGTGCCAGCAGCTTAATGCCGGGGGCCTCGAACACCGGGGAGCTGTTTTTT. The chain has TRBV7-3 and TRBJ2-2; the D call may be TRBD1 or TRBD2 (6 bases each). Trimming pared 1 base from V and 0 bases from J, leaving 12 bases between. CDR3 length equals 17 residues. The germline V gene encodes CDR1 SGHTA and CDR2 FQGTGA.